These 24 T cell receptor beta chains came from one sample sequenced in a study of T cells in Graves' hyperthyroidism and ophthalmopathy. Amplification targeted TCR beta CDR3 regions from RNA transcripts. With the HTBI primer set, the TCR CDR3 went through a first round of RT-PCR. TCRdb independently ran MiXCR on the multiplex PCR reads; one entry per CDR3 protein. The sample includes around 420,000 distinct CDR3 sequences, roughly 15% of them seen just once. Input material: blood. The source of these receptors is a woman between 18 and 29 years old with Graves' hyperthyroidism.

There are many counts of this clonotype. CDR3 DNA sequence: TGTGCCAGCAGTTTAAACTCTCGGGGGAAAGGTGGCTACACCTTC. Protein: CASSLNSRGKGGYTF. The gene calls are TRBV6-1 and TRBJ1-2; perhaps TRBD1 as D (5 bases). The CDR3 consists of 15 residues. Per germline, CDR1 MNHNS and CDR2 SASEGT. Trimming cost V 5 bases and J 7 bases, with 20 bases left between them.

The chain joins TRBV10-3 to TRBJ1-5; D unclear. The CDR3 totals 14 residues. Trimming took 9 bases from V and 0 from J, leaving 12 bases between them. CDR1 and CDR2 from the germline V gene are ENHRY and SYGVKD. The DNA of the CDR3 is TGTGCCATATCAGCCGGGGATAGCAATCAGCCCCAGCATTTT. Amino acids: CAISAGDSNQPQHF.

The chain has TRBV7-8 and TRBJ2-1; 12 positions agree with TRBD2. The trim removed 1 base at V and 4 bases at J, leaving 8 bases unmatched. CDR1 and CDR2 from the germline V gene are SGHVS and FQNEAQ. This CDR3 is built from 18 residues. CDR3 DNA: TGTGCCAGCAGCTTAGAGGGGACTAGCGGGTGGGAGTACAATGAGCAGTTCTTC. Translated: CASSLEGTSGWEYNEQFF.

This clonotype was picked up many times. This chain links TRBV20-1 with TRBJ1-2; D not certain. Trimming shortened V by 1 base and J by 4 bases, and 7 bases separated the two germline ends. CDR1 is DFQATT and CDR2 is SNEGSKA in the germline V gene (reference sequence). This CDR3 has 12 residues. CDR3 sequence reads: CSARASSYGYTF. CDR3 DNA sequence: TGCAGTGCTAGAGCCTCCTCCTATGGCTACACCTTC.

This clonotype was seen many times. V gene TRBV29-1 combines with J gene TRBJ1-5, with 7 bases fitting TRBD1. Germline values: CDR1 SQVTM, CDR2 ANQGSEA. The CDR3 sequence is 13 residues long. V lost 7 bases and J lost 7; bases outside the gene matches: 10. As DNA, the CDR3 is TGCAGCGCCCAAACAGGGGCGGGCCAGCCCCAGCATTTT. Translated, it gives CSAQTGAGQPQHF.

This chain uses TRBV12-3 or TRBV12-4 with TRBJ1-6; tentative D call: TRBD1 (6 bases). This CDR3 is 15 amino acids long. The germline V and J ends were trimmed by 5 bases and 7 bases, with 15 bases remaining between them. CDR3 sequence (DNA): TGTGCCAGCAGTCTTAGCCGGGACACGAATTCACCCCTCCACTTT. Translated: CASSLSRDTNSPLHF.

This clonotype was counted ten times or more. The chain uses TRBV12-3 or TRBV12-4 and TRBJ1-4; no clear D. The CDR3 extends over 15 amino acids. The ends were cut back, 1 base at V and 6 bases at J, with 12 bases in the middle. For the CDR3, the DNA is TGTGCCAGCAGTTTAGGGGTCATTGGGGATGAAAAACTGTTTTTT. Amino acid sequence: CASSLGVIGDEKLFF.

The J gene is TRBJ2-7, the V gene TRBV10-3, with D unresolved. CDR1 is ENHRY and CDR2 is SYGVKD in the germline V gene. This CDR3 has 12 residues. The V gene lost 4 bases and the J gene lost 5 bases, with 9 bases spanning the gap. CDR3 sequence: CAISGPSDEQYF. The DNA for the CDR3 is TGTGCCATCAGTGGGCCGTCGGACGAGCAGTACTTC.

The CDR3: CSAETRFYEQYF. CDR3 nucleotide sequence: TGCAGTGCGGAGACTCGATTCTACGAGCAGTACTTC. The V gene is TRBV20-1, the J gene TRBJ2-7, with D unclear. The CDR3 is 12 amino acids. Trimming removed 6 bases at V and 3 bases at J, with 12 bases between. The germline CDR1 and CDR2 sequences are DFQATT and SNEGSKA (reference sequence).

The genes are TRBV24-1 and TRBJ2-6; no clear D gene. The germline V and J ends were trimmed by 5 bases and 1 base, with 11 bases remaining between them. The CDR3 has 16 residues. Germline assignment: CDR1 KGHDR and CDR2 SFDVKD. The CDR3 spells CATSGPQSSGANVLTF. The CDR3 DNA is TGTGCCACCAGTGGCCCCCAGAGTTCTGGGGCCAACGTCCTGACTTTC.

The sample holds a few counts of this clonotype. The CDR3 nucleotides are TGTGCCACCAGCAGAGATCGGGGAGGGATGAACACTGAAGCTTTCTTT. Translated, it gives CATSRDRGGMNTEAFF. This rearrangement joins TRBV15 to TRBJ1-1; D is uncertain. This CDR3 contains 16 residues. Germline CDR1 reads LNHNV; CDR2 reads YYDKDF (reference sequence). V lost 0 bases and J lost 0, with 11 bases in between.

This clonotype was seen many times. The chain couples TRBV20-1 to TRBJ2-3; 8 nucleotides match TRBD2. The CDR3 is 14 amino acids. V trimming: 5 bases; J trimming: 6 bases; junction bases outside the gene matches: 10. CDR1 is DFQATT, CDR2 SNEGSKA, per germline (reference sequence). CDR3 DNA sequence: TGCAGTGCTCAGCCGGGACTAGTCACTGATACGCAGTATTTT. Amino acid sequence: CSAQPGLVTDTQYF.

This clonotype has just a few counts. The rearrangement links TRBV30 to TRBJ1-4, with TRBD1 matching 7 bases. The CDR3 is made up of 13 amino acids. CDR1 is GTSNPN and CDR2 is SVGIG in the germline V gene (reference sequence). V trimming: 4 bases; J trimming: 7 bases; junction bases outside the gene matches: 6. The CDR3 here is CAWKLWDSEKLFF. DNA for the CDR3: TGTGCCTGGAAATTGTGGGACAGTGAAAAACTGTTTTTT.

This clonotype was picked up many times. V is TRBV29-1 and J is TRBJ2-7; D may be TRBD2 (5 bases). The CDR3 contains 12 residues. V was pared by 7 bases and J by 5 bases, with 15 bases between. Germline V gene lookup returns CDR1 SQVTM and CDR2 ANQGSEA. The CDR3 DNA follows: TGCAGCGGCCGAGATGGAGGCGACGAGCAGTACTTC. It yields the protein CSGRDGGDEQYF.

On this clonotype itself: The junction differs from germline at one of its ends, possibly a read error. The chain recombines TRBV6-1 with TRBJ1-2; no firm D call. This CDR3 has 10 residues. Germline values: CDR1 MNHNS, CDR2 SASEGT. The chain's CDR3 is CASSNYGCTF. CDR3 bases: TGTGCCAGCAGCAACTATGGCTGCACCTTC.

Regarding this clonotype: The conserved phenylalanine or tryptophan is not found at the CDR3 terminus, so this likely reflects a read error. The chain employs TRBV9 and TRBJ1-2; no reliable D call. The length of the CDR3 is 13 residues. The V and J ends lost 4 bases and 0 bases respectively, with 7 bases between them. Germline V gene data show CDR1 as SGDLS and CDR2 as YYNGEE. The CDR3 loop reads CASSIVSNYGYTL. In DNA, the CDR3 is TGTGCCAGCAGCATTGTGTCTAACTATGGCTACACCCTC.

This clonotype was recorded many times. The V call is TRBV28, the J call TRBJ2-7; D tentatively fits TRBD1 or TRBD2 (5 bases each). Germline CDR1 MDHEN, CDR2 SYDVKM. Trimming left V 5 bases short and J 3 bases short, with 14 bases between. This CDR3 has 14 residues. CDR3 DNA: TGTGCCAGCAGTATCCGGGACGAATACTACGAGCAGTACTTC. It specifies CASSIRDEYYEQYF.

In its sample, this clonotype was seen many times. The chain couples TRBV12-3 or TRBV12-4 to TRBJ2-6; tentatively, D is TRBD2 (5 bases). The CDR3 loop spans 15 amino acids. V was trimmed by 5 bases and J by 2 bases, leaving 10 bases between them. CDR3 residues: CASSRSGTGANVLTF. CDR3 coding DNA: TGTGCCAGCAGTCGCTCGGGGACTGGGGCCAACGTCCTGACTTTC.

On this clonotype: Just one base apart from a much larger clone, this may be a read error. The chain couples TRBV15 to TRBJ2-7, with D possibly TRBD1 on 5 matching bases. The germline gives CDR1 LNHNV, CDR2 YYDKDF (reference sequence). The V end lost 5 bases, the J end lost 5 bases, and 13 bases lay between the germline ends. The CDR3 contains 13 residues. Written as DNA, the CDR3 is TGTGCCACCAGCGCCTCTCAGGGCGACGAGCAGTACTTC. Encoded protein: CATSASQGDEQYF.

This clonotype came up a few times. This chain connects TRBV6-2 or TRBV6-3 to TRBJ2-7; D is unclear. CDR1 is MNHEY and CDR2 is SVGEGT in the germline V gene. This CDR3 has 18 amino acids. V was clipped by 0 bases and J by 0 bases, with 18 bases between them. The CDR3 is CASSYSPTRGPSSYEQYF. DNA of the CDR3: TGTGCCAGCAGTTACTCCCCCACAAGAGGCCCCAGCTCCTACGAGCAGTACTTC.

The chain links TRBV7-9 to TRBJ1-2, with D unresolved. This CDR3 contains 14 residues. The ends were cut back, 1 base at V and 0 bases at J, with 6 bases in the middle. Germline CDR1 is SEHNR and CDR2 is FQNEAQ (reference sequence). CDR3 nucleotide sequence: TGTGCCAGCAGCTTAGTGGCTTCTAACTATGGCTACACCTTC. Translation: CASSLVASNYGYTF.

This clonotype came up a few times. The chain is built from TRBV25-1 and TRBJ1-4, with 8 bases identical to TRBD1. Germline CDR1 reads MGHDK; CDR2 reads SYGVNS. The CDR3 length is 17 residues. V lost 4 bases to trimming and J lost 3 bases; unmatched junction nucleotides: 10. In nucleotides, the CDR3 is TGTGCCAGCAGTGTGGCAGGGGGCCACTGGTCTAATGAAAAACTGTTTTTT. Its protein is CASSVAGGHWSNEKLFF.

On this clonotype: A clone one base away is much larger, so this may be a read error. The chain recombines TRBV13 with TRBJ1-1; D is unclear. From germline, CDR1 is PRHDT and CDR2 FYEKMQ (reference sequence). The CDR3 is 14 amino acids. Trimming stripped 8 bases from V and 3 bases from J, with 16 bases between. The CDR3 here is CASGPRLPHTEAFF. The CDR3 DNA reads as TGTGCCAGCGGCCCCCGCCTCCCTCACACTGAAGCTTTCTTT.

This chain joins TRBV28 and TRBJ1-1, with 12 bases that match TRBD1. After removal of 2 bases from V and 4 bases from J, the junction contained 11 bases not matched to a gene. This CDR3 contains 18 residues. The germline gives CDR1 MDHEN, CDR2 SYDVKM. CDR3 nucleotide sequence: TGTGCCAGCAGTTTAACAGGGACAGGGGGCGTATTGGGCACTGAAGCTTTCTTT. Translated: CASSLTGTGGVLGTEAFF.